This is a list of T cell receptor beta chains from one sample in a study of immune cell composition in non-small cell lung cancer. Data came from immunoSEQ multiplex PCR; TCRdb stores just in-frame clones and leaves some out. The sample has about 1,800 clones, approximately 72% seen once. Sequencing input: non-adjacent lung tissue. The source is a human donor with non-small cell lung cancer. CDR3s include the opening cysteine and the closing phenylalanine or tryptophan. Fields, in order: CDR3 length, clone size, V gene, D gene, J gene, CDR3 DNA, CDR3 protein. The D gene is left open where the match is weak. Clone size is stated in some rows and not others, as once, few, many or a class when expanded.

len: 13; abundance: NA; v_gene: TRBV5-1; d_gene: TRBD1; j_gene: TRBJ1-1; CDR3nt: TGCGCCAGCAGCTTTGGGGGACAGGCTGAAGCTTTCTTT; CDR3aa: CASSFGGQAEAFF
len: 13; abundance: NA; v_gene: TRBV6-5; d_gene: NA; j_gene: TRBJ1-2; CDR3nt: TGTGCCAGCACTGCAGGGGTCACACGCGGCTACACCTTC; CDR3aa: CASTAGVTRGYTF
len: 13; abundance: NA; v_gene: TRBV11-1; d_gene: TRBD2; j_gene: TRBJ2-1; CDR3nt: TGTGCCAGCAGCCCGCGGGGGAGGGGTGAGCAGTTCTTC; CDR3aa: CASSPRGRGEQFF
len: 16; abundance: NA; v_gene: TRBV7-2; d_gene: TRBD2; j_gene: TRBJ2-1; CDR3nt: TGTGCCAGCAGCGCCCTAGCGGGAACAGGCTACAATGAGCAGTTCTTC; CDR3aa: CASSALAGTGYNEQFF
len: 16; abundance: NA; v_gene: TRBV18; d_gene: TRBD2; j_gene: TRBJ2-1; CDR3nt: TGTGCCAGCTCACCATATGACGCTAGCGGGGGTAATGAGCAGTTCTTC; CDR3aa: CASSPYDASGGNEQFF
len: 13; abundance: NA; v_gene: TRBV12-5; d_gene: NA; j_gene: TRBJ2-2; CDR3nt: TGTGCTAGTGGTTTGCGGGAAGCCGGGGAGCTGTTTTTT; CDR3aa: CASGLREAGELFF
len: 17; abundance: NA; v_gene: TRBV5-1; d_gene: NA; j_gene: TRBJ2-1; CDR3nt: TGCGCCAGCAGCTTGGCCCTGGGATCGGGAGTGGGGAATGAGCAGTTCTTC; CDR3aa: CASSLALGSGVGNEQFF
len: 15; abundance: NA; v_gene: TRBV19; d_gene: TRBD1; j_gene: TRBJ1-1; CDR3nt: TGTGCCAGTAGTACTGGGACAGGCGTGAACACTGAAGCTTTCTTT; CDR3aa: CASSTGTGVNTEAFF
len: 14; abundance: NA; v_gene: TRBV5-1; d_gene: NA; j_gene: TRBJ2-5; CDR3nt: TGCGCCAGCAGCTATCGCGACAGCAGAGAGACCCAGTACTTC; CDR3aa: CASSYRDSRETQYF
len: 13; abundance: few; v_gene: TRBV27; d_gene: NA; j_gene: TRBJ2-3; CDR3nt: TGTGCCACCTGGAAGGTGGGAGTAGATACGCAGTATTTT; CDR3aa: CATWKVGVDTQYF